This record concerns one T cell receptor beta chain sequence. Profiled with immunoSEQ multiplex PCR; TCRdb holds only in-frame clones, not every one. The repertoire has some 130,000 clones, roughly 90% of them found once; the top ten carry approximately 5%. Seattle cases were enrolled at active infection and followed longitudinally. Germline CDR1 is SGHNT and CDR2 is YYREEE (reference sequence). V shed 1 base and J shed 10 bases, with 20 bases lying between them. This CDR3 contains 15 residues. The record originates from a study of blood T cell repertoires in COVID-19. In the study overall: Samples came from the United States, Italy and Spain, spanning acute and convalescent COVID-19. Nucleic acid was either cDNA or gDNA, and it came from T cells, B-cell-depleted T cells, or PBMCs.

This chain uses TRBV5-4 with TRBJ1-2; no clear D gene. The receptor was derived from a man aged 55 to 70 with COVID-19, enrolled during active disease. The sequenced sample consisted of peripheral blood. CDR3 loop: CASSLNGNTLGAYTF. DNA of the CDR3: TGTGCCAGCAGCTTGAACGGGAATACACTTGGAGCCTACACCTTC.